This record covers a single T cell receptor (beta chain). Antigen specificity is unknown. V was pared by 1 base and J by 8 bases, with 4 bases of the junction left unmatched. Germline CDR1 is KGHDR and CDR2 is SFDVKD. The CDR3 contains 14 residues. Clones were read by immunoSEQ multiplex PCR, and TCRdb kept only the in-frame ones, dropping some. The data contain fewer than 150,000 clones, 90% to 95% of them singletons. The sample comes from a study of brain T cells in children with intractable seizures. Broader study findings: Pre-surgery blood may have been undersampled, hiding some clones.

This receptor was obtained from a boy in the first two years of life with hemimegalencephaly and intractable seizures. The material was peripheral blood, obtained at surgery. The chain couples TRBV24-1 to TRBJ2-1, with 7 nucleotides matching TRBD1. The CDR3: CATSDLQGFDEQFF. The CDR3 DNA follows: TGTGCCACCAGTGATTTACAGGGGTTCGATGAGCAGTTCTTC.